One and the same sample provided the 8 T cell receptor beta chains below, sequenced in a study of T cell responses to AZD1222 COVID-19 vaccine. Assay: immunoSEQ multiplex PCR; the TCRdb copy retains only in-frame clones and omits some. The data contain roughly 190,000 clones, around nine tenths of them singletons. The sample consisted of peripheral blood, taken 28 days after the second dose of the MenACWY control vaccine. Receptor source: an adult who received the MenACWY meningococcal vaccine as a control.

The gene calls are TRBV19 and TRBJ1-3; 8 positions match TRBD1. V dropped 11 bases and J dropped 7; count of bases not matched to a gene: 7. The CDR3 totals 12 residues. Per the germline V gene, CDR1 is LNHDA and CDR2 is SQIVND (reference sequence). CDR3 coding DNA: TGTGCCTGGGACAGGTCGTGGAACACCATATATTTT. It specifies CAWDRSWNTIYF.

This sequence joins TRBV27 and TRBJ2-2; no definite D call. This CDR3 is built from 14 residues. CDR1 is MNHEY, CDR2 SMNVEV, per germline (reference sequence). Trimming removed 2 bases at V and 1 base at J, with 5 bases between. CDR3 in DNA: TGTGCCAGCAGTTTAAAGAGGAACACCGGGGAGCTGTTTTTT. It encodes CASSLKRNTGELFF.

The chain carries TRBV7-2 and TRBJ2-1, with 10 bases aligning to TRBD1. Trimming cost V 2 bases and J 4 bases; bases outside gene matches: 5. The CDR3 contains 16 residues. CDR1 and CDR2 from the germline V gene are SGHTA and FQGNSA. CDR3 in DNA: TGTGCCAGCAGCTTATCTGGGACAGGGGCTTACAATGAGCAGTTCTTC. Translation gives CASSLSGTGAYNEQFF.

This sequence joins TRBV29-1 and TRBJ2-7; the D gene could be TRBD1 or TRBD2 (5 bases each). The germline V gene encodes CDR1 SQVTM and CDR2 ANQGSEA. Trimming took off 0 bases at V and 6 bases at J, with 9 bases between the two ends. The CDR3 is 12 residues long. Written as DNA, the CDR3 is TGCAGCGTTGAAGATGGGGGATTCGAGCAGTACTTC. Translating gives CSVEDGGFEQYF.

The chain carries TRBV7-6 and TRBJ2-3, with 11 bases identical to TRBD2. The ends lost 5 bases at V and 2 bases at J; junction bases unmatched: 3. Germline V lookup: CDR1 SGHVS, CDR2 FNYEAQ. The CDR3 contains 15 residues. CDR3 amino acids: CASSTLAGVTDTQYF. Written as DNA, the CDR3 is TGTGCCAGCAGCACACTAGCGGGAGTCACAGATACGCAGTATTTT. Full variable domain (outside the CDR3, taken from reference TRBV7-6 and TRBJ2-3): GAGVSQSPRYKVTKRGQDVALRCDPISGHVSLYWYRQALGQGPEFLTYFNYEAQQDKSGLPNDRFSAERPEGSISTLTIQRTEQRDSAMYRCASSTLAGVTDTQYFGPGTRLTVL.

The rearrangement joins TRBV7-9 to TRBJ2-5; 13 bases agree with TRBD2. V shed 5 bases and J 1 base; nucleotides not matched to a gene: 4. The CDR3 sequence is 16 residues long. The germline gives CDR1 SEHNR, CDR2 FQNEAQ (reference sequence). CDR3 coding DNA: TGTGCCAGCAGCGAAGGGACTAGCGGGATCCAAGAGACCCAGTACTTC. Translation: CASSEGTSGIQETQYF.

In this sample, this clone turned up once. The V and J genes are TRBV30 and TRBJ1-3; 12 nucleotides line up with TRBD1. CDR1 GTSNPN and CDR2 SVGIG come from the germline V gene (reference sequence). V was pared by 2 bases and J by 4 bases, with 3 bases of the junction left unmatched. This CDR3 has 15 amino acids. The CDR3 region is CAWSRDRGRGNTIYF. The CDR3 nucleotides are TGTGCCTGGAGTAGGGACAGGGGGCGAGGAAACACCATATATTTT. Full variable domain (remainder filled in from reference TRBV30 and TRBJ1-3): SQTIHQWPATLVQPVGSPLSLECTVEGTSNPNLYWYRQAAGRGLQLLFYSVGIGQISSEVPQNLSASRPQDRQFILSSKKLLLSDSGFYLCAWSRDRGRGNTIYFGEGSWLTVV.

The rearrangement uses TRBV28 and TRBJ2-1, with TRBD1 matching over 9 bases. The CDR3 covers 13 residues. V lost 7 bases, J lost 6 bases, and 4 bases stayed unmatched. CDR1 and CDR2 from the germline V gene are MDHEN and SYDVKM. CDR3 coding DNA: TGTGCCAGCACGGACAGGGGAGGCAATGAGCAGTTCTTC. It translates to CASTDRGGNEQFF.